This T cell receptor (beta chain) comes out of a study of blood T cell repertoires in COVID-19. This CDR3 is built from 13 residues. CDR1 is SGDLS and CDR2 is YYNGEE in the germline V gene. V shed 4 bases and J shed 5 bases, with 12 bases lying between them. Method: immunoSEQ multiplex PCR; TCRdb's copy keeps in-frame clones and lacks some. There are about 130,000 clones in the sample; around 82% occur only once, and under 15% lies in the top ten. Sequenced sample: peripheral blood. The source is a woman aged 25 to 45 who had recovered from COVID-19. This chain connects TRBV9 to TRBJ2-5; D unclear. The CDR3 nucleotides read TGTGCCAGCAGCCCTATCTCCTTGGAGACCCAGTACTTC. Amino acids: CASSPISLETQYF. The full variable domain, its missing parts supplied by reference TRBV9 and TRBJ2-5, is DSGVTQTPKHLITATGQRVTLRCSPRSGDLSVYWYQQSLDQGLQFLIQYYNGEERAKGNILERFSAQQFPDLHSELNLSSLELGDSALYFCASSPISLETQYFGPGTRLLVL.